This T cell receptor beta chain comes out of a study of CD8+CD57+ T cells in acquired aplastic anemia. At the level of the study: When averaged, DNA from sorted CD4+ and CD8+ cells came to around 3 ug. The study, taken as a whole, reports: CD8+ Simpson's diversity in patients was not significantly different from that in controls. Fewer than 35 CD8+ CDR3 sequences occurred in both the patients and the controls.

Investigators profiled TCR beta VDJ and CDR3 from genomic DNA template. From the reads, TCRdb called clonotypes with MiXCR, one entry per CDR3 protein. The sample holds approximately 250,000 distinct CDR3 sequences, roughly 82% seen once. Per germline, CDR1 SGHNT and CDR2 YENEEA. The ends were cut back, 2 bases at V and 3 bases at J, with 16 bases in the middle. The CDR3 extends over 16 amino acids. As concerns this clonotype: The target antigen is unknown.

Flow cytometry had shown expanded CD8+CD57+ cells in the patients chosen for sequencing. The sample consisted of sorted CD4+, CD8+, or CD8+CD57+ T cells (not recorded which) from PBMCs. The source of this sequence is a human donor with aplastic anemia. This chain links TRBV11-3 with TRBJ1-2; perhaps TRBD1 as D (6 bases). This CDR3 is CASSLRVTGLDYGYTF. The CDR3, as DNA: TGTGCCAGCAGCTTACGTGTGACAGGCTTGGACTATGGCTACACCTTC. Looking up the rest from reference TRBV11-3 and TRBJ1-2 gives the full variable domain: EAGVVQSPRYKIIEKKQPVAFWCNPISGHNTLYWYLQNLGQGPELLIRYENEEAVDDSQLPKDRFSAERLKGVDSTLKIQPAELGDSAVYLCASSLRVTGLDYGYTFGSGTRLTVV.